The 27 T cell receptor beta chains given below trace back to one sample, sequenced in a study of response to subunit inactivated influenza vaccine. TCRdb itself ran the RT-PCR reads through MiXCR, one entry per CDR3 protein. In the table there are 500,000 or so distinct CDR3 sequences, about a tenth of which are singletons. The source was PBMCs from blood, collected roughly 45 days after vaccination. These receptors were collected from a man over 45 who received an inactivated influenza vaccine.

This clonotype was picked up many times. This sequence joins TRBV5-1 and TRBJ2-5; 13 bases map to TRBD2. The trim removed 4 bases at V and 2 bases at J, leaving 5 bases unmatched. The CDR3 totals 16 residues. Germline loops: CDR1 SGHRS, CDR2 YFSETQ. The CDR3 bases are TGCGCCAGCAGCGCCGGGACTAGCGGGAATCAAGAGACCCAGTACTTC. Amino acids: CASSAGTSGNQETQYF. The full variable domain, with the rest looked up from reference TRBV5-1 and TRBJ2-5, is KAGVTQTPRYLIKTRGQQVTLSCSPISGHRSVSWYQQTPGQGLQFLFEYFSETQRNKGNFPGRFSGRQFSNSRSEMNVSTLELGDSALYLCASSAGTSGNQETQYFGPGTRLLVL.

The J gene is TRBJ2-1, the V gene TRBV12-3 or TRBV12-4; D is possibly TRBD1 (5 bases). Trimming stripped 4 bases from V and 11 bases from J, with 15 bases between. The CDR3 totals 13 residues. CDR3 sequence (DNA): TGTGCCAGCAGTTCTAGGGGCACAATGAAGCAGTTCTTC. It encodes CASSSRGTMKQFF.

The chain is built from TRBV9 and TRBJ1-1; D is undetermined. The CDR3 has 15 amino acids. Trimming stripped 0 bases from V and 1 base from J, with 10 bases between. Germline V lookup: CDR1 SGDLS, CDR2 YYNGEE. CDR3 residues: CASSVDPLQNTEAFF. DNA for the CDR3: TGTGCCAGCAGCGTAGACCCCCTTCAGAACACTGAAGCTTTCTTT.

This clonotype has more than one count but fewer than ten. This sequence joins TRBV12-3 or TRBV12-4 and TRBJ2-5, with D unresolved. V was clipped by 3 bases and J by 0 bases, with 11 bases between them. The CDR3 is 15 amino acids. CDR3 amino acids: CASSFRQTYQETQYF. CDR3 DNA sequence: TGTGCCAGCAGTTTTCGGCAGACGTACCAAGAGACCCAGTACTTC.

This clonotype was seen at least ten times. The gene calls are TRBV12-3 or TRBV12-4 and TRBJ2-5, with D maybe TRBD1 (5 bases). The germline V and J ends were trimmed by 0 bases and 1 base, with 12 bases remaining between them. CDR3 length equals 16 residues. CDR3: CASSLAGAHRQETQYF. In DNA, the CDR3 is TGTGCCAGCAGTTTAGCAGGGGCTCACCGCCAAGAGACCCAGTACTTC.

This clonotype showed up just a few times. The genes are TRBV20-1 and TRBJ2-3, with a possible D match to TRBD2 (5 bases). The CDR3 is made up of 14 amino acids. Deletions cut 1 base from V and 0 bases from J, with 8 bases between. Germline CDR1 is DFQATT and CDR2 is SNEGSKA (reference sequence). The CDR3 bases are TGCAGTGCTAGAGGGACTCTTAGCACAGATACGCAGTATTTT. Translation gives CSARGTLSTDTQYF.

The J gene is TRBJ2-3, the V gene TRBV3-1; 14 nucleotides line up with TRBD2. CDR1 LGHDT and CDR2 YNNKEL come from the germline V gene (reference sequence). The junction had 7 bases not matched to a gene; V was cut back by 3 bases and J by 8 bases. The CDR3 is 16 amino acids. DNA of the CDR3: TGTGCCAGCAGCCAGGAAGGGACTAGCGGGAGAGTTACGCAGTATTTT. Its protein is CASSQEGTSGRVTQYF.

There are many counts of this clonotype. This chain links TRBV12-3 or TRBV12-4 with TRBJ2-2; TRBD1 matches at 12 bases. V lost 6 bases to trimming and J lost 7 bases; unmatched junction nucleotides: 9. CDR3 length: 16 residues. Here the CDR3 DNA reads TGTGCCAGCAGAAAACGGGGACAGGGGGCGGTCGGGGAGCTGTTTTTT. Protein sequence: CASRKRGQGAVGELFF.

The V call is TRBV5-1, the J call TRBJ2-2; 7 positions match TRBD2. V was pared by 4 bases and J by 0 bases, with 3 bases of the junction left unmatched. The CDR3 extends over 15 amino acids. Germline V CDR1 and CDR2: SGHRS, YFSETQ. As DNA, the CDR3 is TGCGCCAGCAGCGGTCGGGGGGCGAACACCGGGGAGCTGTTTTTT. Protein product: CASSGRGANTGELFF.

This clonotype was recorded many times. The chain links TRBV5-1 to TRBJ2-1; 10 bases match TRBD2. The trim removed 7 bases at V and 6 bases at J, leaving 7 bases unmatched. Germline CDR1 SGHRS, CDR2 YFSETQ. The length of the CDR3 is 14 residues. The CDR3 sequence is CASVIASGSNEQFF. The DNA for the CDR3 is TGCGCCAGCGTTATAGCTAGCGGGAGCAATGAGCAGTTCTTC.

Many counts were recorded for this clonotype. The chain is built from TRBV12-3 or TRBV12-4 and TRBJ2-7, with D perhaps TRBD1 (5 bases). The CDR3 has 14 residues. V was shortened by 5 bases and J by 2 bases, with 13 bases between the two germline ends. In nucleotides, the CDR3 is TGTGCCAGCAGTCTAACAGGTTTAGCCTACGAGCAGTACTTC. It yields the protein CASSLTGLAYEQYF.

The chain links TRBV27 to TRBJ2-1; 8 bases are a match to TRBD2. The ends lost 4 bases at V and 8 bases at J; junction bases unmatched: 16. CDR1 is MNHEY and CDR2 is SMNVEV in the germline V gene (reference sequence). This CDR3 is built from 17 residues. DNA of the CDR3: TGTGCCAGCAGTTCCCGCCCCCTAGCTAGCGGGTGGGATGAGCAGTTCTTC. Its translation: CASSSRPLASGWDEQFF.

The sample holds a few counts of this clonotype. V usage is TRBV28 and J usage is TRBJ2-3, with a tentative D call TRBD2 (5 bases). The CDR3 consists of 14 residues. V lost 7 bases and J lost 0, with 11 bases in between. Per germline, CDR1 MDHEN and CDR2 SYDVKM. Here the CDR3 reads CASTGGLSTDTQYF. The CDR3 nucleotides read TGTGCCAGCACAGGAGGCTTAAGCACAGATACGCAGTATTTT.

This clonotype was counted ten times or more. The V gene is TRBV10-3, the J gene TRBJ1-5, with D tentatively TRBD1 (6 bases). Germline CDR1 is ENHRY and CDR2 is SYGVKD. The CDR3 contains 14 residues. Between the trimmed V and J ends, which lost 2 bases and 4 bases, there was a span of 9 bases. For the CDR3, the DNA is TGTGCCATCAGTGAGGCCCAGGGGAATCAGCCCCAGCATTTT. It translates to CAISEAQGNQPQHF.

The chain joins TRBV2 to TRBJ1-4; D is undetermined. This CDR3 is 11 amino acids long. In germline, CDR1 is SNHLY, CDR2 FYNNEI. The V gene lost 4 bases and the J gene lost 12 bases, with 9 bases spanning the gap. CDR3 nucleotide sequence: TGTGCCAGCAGTGCGAGGGTAGAACTGTTTTTT. Protein: CASSARVELFF.

This clonotype was picked up a small number of times. V and J are TRBV6-1 and TRBJ1-2, with D unresolved. V shed 7 bases and J shed 7 bases, with 19 bases lying between them. CDR1 is MNHNS and CDR2 is SASEGT in the germline V gene. The CDR3 spans 14 residues. Here the CDR3 DNA reads TGTGCCAGCACCACTACCACCCTCGGTAGTGGCTACACCTTC. It codes for CASTTTTLGSGYTF.

In this sample, this clonotype turned up many times. The chain recombines TRBV10-3 with TRBJ2-5; 7 bases line up with TRBD1. This CDR3 has 13 amino acids. Germline values: CDR1 ENHRY, CDR2 SYGVKD. V lost 6 bases and J lost 2; bases outside the gene matches: 3. The CDR3 region is CAISTGDQETQYF. DNA of the CDR3: TGTGCCATCAGCACAGGGGATCAAGAGACCCAGTACTTC.

V gene TRBV6-5 combines with J gene TRBJ2-1; D gene uncertain. V shed 0 bases and J shed 6 bases, with 12 bases lying between them. The CDR3 has 15 amino acids. The germline CDR1 and CDR2 sequences are MNHEY and SVGAGI. The CDR3 loop is CASSYSIRVCNEQFF. The CDR3 region has the DNA TGTGCCAGCAGTTACTCGATTAGGGTATGCAATGAGCAGTTCTTC.

This clonotype appeared a few times. The chain links TRBV10-3 to TRBJ2-5, with D perhaps matching TRBD1 (6 bases). V lost 3 bases to trimming and J lost 0 bases, with 17 bases between them. CDR3 length: 17 residues. From germline, CDR1 is ENHRY and CDR2 SYGVKD. The CDR3 DNA is TGTGCCATCAGTGACCTGTCGTACGGGACAAACCAAGAGACCCAGTACTTC. This encodes CAISDLSYGTNQETQYF.

This chain joins TRBV7-6 and TRBJ2-7; D may correspond to TRBD1 or TRBD2 (6 bases each). V lost 1 base and J 5 bases, leaving 12 bases between the germline ends. The CDR3 extends over 14 amino acids. Germline V gives CDR1 SGHVS, CDR2 FNYEAQ. The CDR3 DNA is TGTGCCAGCAGCTTAGAACAGGGAGGCGACGAGCAGTACTTC. Protein sequence: CASSLEQGGDEQYF.

This clonotype was recorded many times. V gene TRBV7-2 combines with J gene TRBJ2-7; 9 bases are shared with TRBD1. Germline V lookup: CDR1 SGHTA, CDR2 FQGNSA. The CDR3 is 16 residues long. V was clipped by 5 bases and J by 4 bases; unmatched bases: 12. The CDR3 DNA sequence: TGTGCCAGCAGCCTCTTCGGGACAGGGATACCGTACGAGCAGTACTTC. Residues: CASSLFGTGIPYEQYF.

This clonotype was seen only a few times. This chain connects TRBV6-5 to TRBJ2-2, with D unclear. This CDR3 spans 15 amino acids. Germline V lookup: CDR1 MNHEY, CDR2 SVGAGI. V lost 2 bases, J lost 1 base, and 8 bases lay in between. The CDR3 here is CASSYGSRNTGELFF. The CDR3 DNA follows: TGTGCCAGCAGTTACGGGTCAAGGAACACCGGGGAGCTGTTTTTT.

To note about this clonotype: A much larger clone lies one base from this, so it may be a read error. The chain uses TRBV27 and TRBJ2-1; 7 bases match TRBD2. CDR3 size: 16 residues. CDR1 and CDR2 from the germline V gene are MNHEY and SMNVEV (reference sequence). The CDR3 region is CASSPSWAGAVNERFF. The CDR3 nucleotides are TGTGCCAGCAGTCCCTCCTGGGCGGGAGCTGTCAATGAGCGGTTCTTC.

This clonotype was detected ten times or more. The genes are TRBV7-8 and TRBJ2-1; no firm D call. CDR1 and CDR2 from the germline V gene are SGHVS and FQNEAQ. CDR3 length equals 13 residues. Trimming left V 2 bases short and J 8 bases short, with 10 bases between. CDR3 sequence (DNA): TGTGCCAGCAGCTTATCCCGCCGCGATGAGCAGTTCTTC. This translates into CASSLSRRDEQFF.

CDR3 in amino acids: CASSYFGYEQFF. CDR3 nucleotide sequence: TGTGCCAGCAGTTACTTCGGGTATGAGCAGTTCTTC. The chain employs TRBV6-2 or TRBV6-3 and TRBJ2-1; D is ambiguous. This CDR3 comprises 12 residues. Per the germline V gene, CDR1 is MNHEY and CDR2 is SVGEGT. Trimming pared 1 base from V and 8 bases from J, leaving 6 bases between.

This clonotype was detected ten times or more. The chain carries TRBV6-2 or TRBV6-3 and TRBJ2-1; 7 bases are shared with TRBD1. Germline V lookup: CDR1 MNHEY, CDR2 SVGEGT. This CDR3 has 13 residues. V gave up 6 bases and J gave up 6 bases; unmatched junction bases: 5. CDR3 DNA sequence: TGTGCCAGCAGCCTAGGGGGCTTCAATGAGCAGTTCTTC. Translating gives CASSLGGFNEQFF.

This clonotype was detected a few times. This chain uses TRBV20-1 with TRBJ1-1; TRBD1 agrees at 9 bases. Germline assignment: CDR1 DFQATT and CDR2 SNEGSKA (reference sequence). The CDR3 loop spans 13 amino acids. The junction had 4 bases not matched to a gene; V was cut back by 6 bases and J by 2 bases. In DNA form, the CDR3 reads TGCAGTGCGGAGGACAGGGGAAACACTGAAGCTTTCTTT. Translating it yields CSAEDRGNTEAFF.